Presented here are 23 T cell receptor beta chains from one specimen sequenced in a study of T-cell memory formation after mild COVID-19. TCRdb reanalysed the 5' RACE reads using MiXCR and keeps one entry per CDR3 protein. Of approximately 500,000 distinct CDR3 sequences listed, around a quarter are singletons. Sequencing was done on a sample of PBMCs or a T cell subset sorted from them (not recorded which). The receptors originated from an adult woman who had mild COVID-19 (a few samples of this study predate the infection). Cell type and time point are not known.

This clonotype was counted only a few times. This chain joins TRBV12-3 or TRBV12-4 and TRBJ2-3; the D gene is possibly TRBD1 (6 bases). Deletions cut 5 bases from V and 6 bases from J, with 15 bases between. CDR3 length equals 14 residues. CDR3: CASSPRQGMDTQYF. Here the CDR3 DNA reads TGTGCCAGCAGTCCCCGGCAGGGGATGGATACGCAGTATTTT.

The V call is TRBV7-3, the J call TRBJ2-1, with 7 bases lining up with TRBD1. Germline CDR1 and CDR2: SGHTA and FQGTGA. J was trimmed by 0 bases and V by 4 bases; bases with no gene match: 18. The CDR3 consists of 20 residues. CDR3 residues: CASSSPPGTAHSYSYNEQFF. CDR3 sequence (DNA): TGTGCCAGCAGCTCCCCCCCCGGGACAGCCCATTCCTACTCCTACAATGAGCAGTTCTTC.

This clonotype was recorded a few times. The chain combines TRBV6-5 with TRBJ2-7; D may correspond to TRBD1 or TRBD2 (5 bases each). The CDR3 is made up of 14 amino acids. The germline gives CDR1 MNHEY, CDR2 SVGAGI. Deletions cut 7 bases from V and 3 bases from J, with 16 bases between. In DNA form, the CDR3 reads TGTGCCAGCACCCGGGACGGAAGATTCTACGAGCAGTACTTC. Protein product: CASTRDGRFYEQYF.

This clonotype has more than one count but fewer than ten. The chain uses TRBV4-3 and TRBJ2-3; TRBD1 agrees at 8 bases. CDR1 is LGHNA and CDR2 is YSLEER in the germline V gene. The V and J ends lost 0 bases and 0 bases, in that order; junction bases with no gene match: 5. There are 17 residues in the CDR3. The CDR3 reads CASSQEPTGGSTDTQYF. The DNA for the CDR3 is TGCGCCAGCAGCCAAGAGCCCACAGGGGGGAGCACAGATACGCAGTATTTT.

The chain carries TRBV12-3 or TRBV12-4 and TRBJ2-3; D is unclear. V lost 4 bases, J lost 1 base, and 12 bases lay in between. The CDR3 runs 15 residues. CDR3 protein: CASSSLGLGTDTQYF. The CDR3 DNA reads TGTGCCAGCAGTTCCCTGGGATTGGGCACAGATACGCAGTATTTT.

The CDR3 DNA sequence: TGCGCCAGCAGCCAAGAGCGAGAGGCAGATACGCAGTATTTT. Amino acids: CASSQEREADTQYF. This rearrangement joins TRBV4-1 to TRBJ2-3; no clear D gene. Trimming took off 0 bases at V and 4 bases at J, with 8 bases between the two ends. The CDR3 has 14 amino acids. Germline CDR1 and CDR2: MGHRA and YSYEKL.

The V gene is TRBV3-1, the J gene TRBJ2-5; D gene uncertain. Trimming took off 3 bases at V and 4 bases at J, with 6 bases between the two ends. Germline CDR1 and CDR2: LGHDT and YNNKEL (reference sequence). CDR3 length equals 12 residues. The DNA for the CDR3 is TGTGCCAGCAGCCACGGCCCAGAGACCCAGTACTTC. This translates into CASSHGPETQYF.

In this sample, this clonotype turned up a few times. In DNA, the CDR3 is TGTGCCAGCTCGCCTATAGGGGAACCTGCGCAGATGTACTTC. It specifies CASSPIGEPAQMYF. The chain carries TRBV18 and TRBJ2-7, with a tentative D call TRBD1 (5 bases). The CDR3 length is 14 residues. Germline CDR1 and CDR2: KGHSH and LQKENI. Trimming stripped 6 bases from V and 12 bases from J, with 24 bases between. The complete variable domain, with remaining parts taken from reference TRBV18 and TRBJ2-7, reads NAGVMQNPRHLVRRRGQEARLRCSPMKGHSHVYWYRQLPEEGLKFMVYLQKENIIDESGMPKERFSAEFPKEGPSILRIQQVVRGDSAAYFCASSPIGEPAQMYFGPGTRLTVT.

This clonotype was observed a handful of times. The V gene is TRBV6-2 or TRBV6-3, the J gene TRBJ1-5; D is unclear. V dropped 8 bases and J dropped 5 bases, with 13 bases sitting between them. This CDR3 region has 13 residues. CDR1 is MNHEY and CDR2 is SVGEGT in the germline V gene. This chain's CDR3 is CASFGRNDQPQHF. CDR3 nucleotides: TGTGCCAGCTTCGGGCGGAACGATCAGCCCCAGCATTTT.

This clonotype turned up a few times. The rearrangement uses TRBV7-9 and TRBJ2-7; TRBD1 matches 10 bases. The germline gives CDR1 SEHNR, CDR2 FQNEAQ (reference sequence). Trimming removed 7 bases from V and 3 bases from J; junction bases left unmatched: 3. The CDR3 spans 13 residues. Written as DNA, the CDR3 is TGTGCCAGCACGGGACAGGGGAGCTACGAGCAGTACTTC. As protein: CASTGQGSYEQYF.

In its sample, this clonotype was seen many times. The gene calls are TRBV15 and TRBJ2-1; 11 nucleotides align to TRBD2. Trimming at V came to 6 bases and at J to 5 bases, leaving 3 bases not matched to a gene. Germline lookup yields CDR1 LNHNV and CDR2 YYDKDF (reference sequence). The CDR3 totals 14 residues. CDR3 amino acids: CATRGTSGHNEQFF. The CDR3 bases are TGTGCCACCAGGGGGACTAGCGGTCACAATGAGCAGTTCTTC.

This clonotype appeared a few times. The V gene is TRBV14, the J gene TRBJ2-7; TRBD1 agrees at 8 bases. The ends lost 4 bases at V and 5 bases at J; junction bases unmatched: 10. This CDR3 spans 15 amino acids. In germline, CDR1 is SGHDN, CDR2 FVKESK. In DNA, the CDR3 is TGTGCCAGCAGCCGAGGCCGGACAGGGTCCAACGAGCAGTACTTC. Translation gives CASSRGRTGSNEQYF.

The V gene is TRBV7-7, the J gene TRBJ2-3; TRBD2 matches 11 bases. The CDR3 loop spans 16 amino acids. The ends lost 5 bases at V and 5 bases at J; junction bases unmatched: 9. Per the germline V gene, CDR1 is SSHAT and CDR2 is FNYEAQ (reference sequence). CDR3 in amino acids: CASSPTSGGMGDTQYF. As DNA, the CDR3 is TGTGCCAGCAGCCCCACTAGCGGGGGAATGGGAGATACGCAGTATTTT.

The V gene is TRBV19, the J gene TRBJ1-2; no firm D call. The CDR3 runs 12 residues. The germline V gene has CDR1 LNHDA and CDR2 SQIVND (reference sequence). V shed 7 bases and J shed 2 bases, with 8 bases lying between them. The CDR3 coding sequence is TGTGCCAGTAATACATGGAACTATGGCTACACCTTC. Residues: CASNTWNYGYTF.

This clonotype was counted a few times. This rearrangement joins TRBV20-1 to TRBJ2-7, with 10 bases aligning to TRBD2. V was clipped by 3 bases and J by 0 bases; unmatched bases: 5. Germline V gives CDR1 DFQATT, CDR2 SNEGSKA (reference sequence). This CDR3 region has 15 residues. The CDR3 DNA reads TGCAGTGCTAGTGTAGCGGGGGGTATCTCCTACGAGCAGTACTTC. Its translation: CSASVAGGISYEQYF.

Here the CDR3 reads CASSLGLAPDEQFF. Written as DNA, the CDR3 is TGTGCCAGCAGTTTGGGACTAGCCCCCGATGAGCAGTTCTTC. The V and J genes are TRBV12-3 or TRBV12-4 and TRBJ2-1; 9 nucleotides line up with TRBD2. The CDR3 spans 14 residues. V shed 3 bases, J shed 8 bases, and the junction held 5 bases outside the gene matches.

CDR3 loop: CASSQTPGLGGNEQFF. In DNA, the CDR3 is TGCGCCAGCAGCCAGACCCCGGGACTAGGGGGCAATGAGCAGTTCTTC. This chain connects TRBV4-1 to TRBJ2-1; TRBD2 matches 8 bases. The V gene end was trimmed by 3 bases and the J gene end by 6 bases; junction bases not matched to a gene: 10. This CDR3 has 16 residues. The V gene's germline CDR1 is MGHRA and CDR2 YSYEKL.

The rearrangement links TRBV4-3 to TRBJ2-7; TRBD2 matches at 12 bases. CDR1 is LGHNA and CDR2 is YSLEER in the germline V gene. The CDR3 spans 16 residues. Germline trimming cut 3 bases from V and 6 bases from J; bases unmatched to any gene: 9. Here the CDR3 reads CASSQALTSGSGEQYF. In DNA, the CDR3 is TGCGCCAGCAGCCAGGCTCTGACTAGCGGGAGCGGCGAGCAGTACTTC.

The V call is TRBV12-3 or TRBV12-4, the J call TRBJ1-4, with TRBD1 as a possible D gene (5 bases). Trimming shortened V by 3 bases and J by 7 bases, and 12 bases separated the two germline ends. CDR3 length: 14 amino acids. CDR3 sequence: CASSLGPTGEKLFF. The CDR3 region has the DNA TGTGCCAGCAGTTTGGGCCCTACAGGTGAAAAACTGTTTTTT.

This sequence joins TRBV24-1 and TRBJ1-2; TRBD1 aligns across 12 bases. The CDR3 sequence is 15 residues long. Losses at the gene ends were 4 bases for V and 5 bases for J; bases not matched to a gene: 4. Germline V lookup: CDR1 KGHDR, CDR2 SFDVKD. The CDR3 here is CATSEGQGAGYGYTF. CDR3 bases: TGTGCCACCAGTGAGGGACAGGGGGCTGGATATGGCTACACCTTC.

On this clonotype: At one of its ends the junction is not consistent with the germline gene, which may arise from a read error. V is TRBV27 and J is TRBJ2-7; the D is unclear. The CDR3 totals 15 residues. Per the germline V gene, CDR1 is MNHEY and CDR2 is SMNVEV (reference sequence). The CDR3 spells CPSSPPRPTGNEQYF. The CDR3 nucleotides read TGTCCCAGCAGTCCACCGCGCCCGACTGGCAACGAGCAGTACTTC.

The chain uses TRBV11-2 and TRBJ2-2; unclear D gene. Germline V gene lookup returns CDR1 SGHAT and CDR2 FQNNGV. This CDR3 has 14 amino acids. V was shortened by 5 bases and J by 9 bases, with 16 bases between the two germline ends. The CDR3 nucleotides read TGTGCCAGCAGCCACTGGCCGAGTAAGAGGGAGCTGTTTTTT. Its protein product is CASSHWPSKRELFF.

This chain uses TRBV27 with TRBJ1-2, with a tentative D call TRBD1 (6 bases). V was clipped by 3 bases and J by 4 bases, with 21 bases between them. Germline V CDR1 and CDR2: MNHEY, SMNVEV (reference sequence). This CDR3 spans 17 amino acids. The CDR3 reads CASSLAGTTPMLYGYTF. Written as DNA, the CDR3 is TGTGCCAGCAGTTTGGCCGGGACAACCCCTATGCTCTATGGCTACACCTTC.